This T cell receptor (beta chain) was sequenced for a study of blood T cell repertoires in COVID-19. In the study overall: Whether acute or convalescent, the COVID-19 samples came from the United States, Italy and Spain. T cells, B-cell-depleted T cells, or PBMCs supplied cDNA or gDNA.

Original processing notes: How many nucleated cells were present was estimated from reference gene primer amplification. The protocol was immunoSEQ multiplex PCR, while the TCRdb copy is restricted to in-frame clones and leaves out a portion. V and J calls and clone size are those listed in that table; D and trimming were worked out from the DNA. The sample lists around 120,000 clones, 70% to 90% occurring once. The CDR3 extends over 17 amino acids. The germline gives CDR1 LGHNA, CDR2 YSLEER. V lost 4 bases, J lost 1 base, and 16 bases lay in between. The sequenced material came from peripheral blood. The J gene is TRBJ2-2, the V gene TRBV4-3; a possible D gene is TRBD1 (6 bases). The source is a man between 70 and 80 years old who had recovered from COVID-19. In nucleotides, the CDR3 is TGCGCCAGCAGCCGTCAAGTGGACAGTCGGAACACCGGGGAGCTGTTTTTT. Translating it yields CASSRQVDSRNTGELFF.